The 29 T cell receptor beta chains presented below share a single source sample, sequenced in a study of OX40 agonist ivuxolimab in advanced cancers. The assay was immunoSEQ multiplex PCR, and TCRdb's table has in-frame clones only and misses some. The data show about 64,000 clones, with around 80% seen just once and around 2.1% held by the top ten. The specimen was CD4+ or CD8+ T cells sorted from blood, collected in a trial of the OX40 agonist ivuxolimab. All receptors derive from an adult with an advanced solid tumor such as melanoma, head and neck, liver or kidney cancer.

The chain joins TRBV6-6 to TRBJ1-2; 8 bases are shared with TRBD1. V was clipped by 6 bases and J by 4 bases; unmatched bases: 4. The CDR3 is made up of 13 amino acids. Germline loops: CDR1 MNHNY, CDR2 SVGAGI (reference sequence). This CDR3 is CASSRTGGYGYTF. The CDR3 nucleotides are TGTGCCAGCAGCCGTACAGGGGGCTATGGCTACACCTTC.

This clone was seen more than once but under ten times. The chain combines TRBV18 with TRBJ2-5; D is possibly TRBD1 (5 bases). The CDR3 has 13 residues. The V end was cut by 8 bases, the J end by 2 bases, with 12 bases between. Per germline, CDR1 KGHSH and CDR2 LQKENI. The CDR3, as DNA: TGTGCCAGCACACAAGACAGACAAGAGACCCAGTACTTC. As protein: CASTQDRQETQYF.

This rearrangement joins TRBV5-4 to TRBJ2-2; no reliable D call. The CDR3 is 15 amino acids. The germline gives CDR1 SGHNT, CDR2 YYREEE (reference sequence). V was shortened by 4 bases and J by 5 bases, with 15 bases between the two germline ends. CDR3 in amino acids: CASSPNIVVTGELFF. The DNA of the CDR3 is TGTGCCAGCAGCCCGAACATAGTGGTAACCGGGGAGCTGTTTTTT.

The chain joins TRBV21-1 to TRBJ1-3; the table's TRBD1 call for D was not verified on the DNA. TRBV21-1 is deemed a pseudogene. This CDR3 is 13 amino acids long. The CDR3 nucleotides are TGTGCCAGCAGCAAACTGGGACAGGGGCAGGGGAATTTT. Protein product: CASSKLGQGQGNF.

The chain has TRBV6-5 and TRBJ1-6; TRBD1 agrees at 8 bases. CDR1 MNHEY and CDR2 SVGAGI come from the germline V gene. J lost 7 bases, V lost 4 bases, and 6 bases had no gene match. The CDR3 contains 15 residues. CDR3 DNA sequence: TGTGCCAGCAGTTTAGGGACAGGAAAAAATTCACCCCTCCACTTT. This codes for CASSLGTGKNSPLHF.

J is TRBJ2-5 and V is TRBV7-2; 9 bases map to TRBD2. J gave up 3 bases and V 5 bases, and 10 bases lay outside the gene matches. This CDR3 is built from 16 residues. The germline CDR1 and CDR2 sequences are SGHTA and FQGNSA. The CDR3 sequence: CASSPAVGGREETQYF. The CDR3 nucleotides are TGTGCCAGCAGCCCCGCGGTGGGCGGGAGGGAAGAGACCCAGTACTTC.

The chain combines TRBV6-1 with TRBJ2-1, with 7 bases that match TRBD2. Germline assignment: CDR1 MNHNS and CDR2 SASEGT. The CDR3 length is 10 residues. With 8 bases clipped from V and 9 bases from J, the junction kept 1 base outside the gene matches. CDR3 nucleotide sequence: TGTGCCAGCGAGCGGGGTGAGCAGTTCTTC. As protein: CASERGEQFF.

Written as DNA, the CDR3 is TGTGCCAGCAGCTTAGCTAGCGGGAGAAACAATGAGCAGTTCTTC. Encoded protein: CASSLASGRNNEQFF. V is TRBV7-8 and J is TRBJ2-1; 9 bases are a match to TRBD2. Germline trimming cut 0 bases from V and 5 bases from J; bases unmatched to any gene: 2. The CDR3 loop spans 15 amino acids. The germline V gene has CDR1 SGHVS and CDR2 FQNEAQ.

This chain joins TRBV27 and TRBJ2-5; weak D call: TRBD2 (5 bases). CDR3 length: 14 amino acids. Germline V gene data show CDR1 as MNHEY and CDR2 as SMNVEV (reference sequence). V lost 8 bases and J lost 10, with 23 bases in between. The CDR3 nucleotides are TGTGCCAGCGGATTCGAACCCACAGCAAGCGGCCAGTACTTC. Protein sequence: CASGFEPTASGQYF.

The V call is TRBV2, the J call TRBJ2-5; D is unresolved. Trimming shortened V by 3 bases and J by 7 bases, and 9 bases separated the two germline ends. CDR1 and CDR2 from the germline V gene are SNHLY and FYNNEI. CDR3 length: 12 residues. This CDR3 reads CASSDWPRTQYF. As DNA, the CDR3 is TGTGCCAGCAGTGACTGGCCACGGACCCAGTACTTC.

The V call is TRBV19, the J call TRBJ1-5; 7 bases map to TRBD1. V trimming: 4 bases; J trimming: 2 bases; junction bases outside the gene matches: 5. The CDR3 length is 15 residues. Germline CDR1 and CDR2: LNHDA and SQIVND (reference sequence). DNA of the CDR3: TGTGCCAGTAGTAGGGGACAGATCGGCAATCAGCCCCAGCATTTT. Protein product: CASSRGQIGNQPQHF.

This clone appeared a single time. This chain connects TRBV29-1 to TRBJ2-2, with D perhaps matching TRBD2 (6 bases). Germline V gene sequence: CDR1 SQVTM, CDR2 ANQGSEA. The V end lost 7 bases, the J end lost 0 bases, and 12 bases lay between the germline ends. The CDR3 length is 14 residues. Here the CDR3 DNA reads TGCAGCGCTGGGACTTTCCCGAACACCGGGGAGCTGTTTTTT. Encoded protein: CSAGTFPNTGELFF.

This chain links TRBV10-1 with TRBJ2-3, with 11 bases identical to TRBD2. Germline assignment: CDR1 WNHNN and CDR2 SYGVQD (reference sequence). CDR3 length: 17 residues. V lost 6 bases, J lost 4 bases, and 12 bases stayed unmatched. Written as DNA, the CDR3 is TGCGCCAGCAGCCGGGTGGCTAGCGGGAGGAGGTCAGATACGCAGTATTTT. Encoded protein: CASSRVASGRRSDTQYF.

Comment on this clone: A read error may explain this, as a much larger clone is one base away. This specimen includes other DNA sequences encoding the same CDR3. The genes are TRBV29-1 and TRBJ2-5; 7 nucleotides match TRBD2. The CDR3 runs to 15 residues. V was clipped by 3 bases and J by 5 bases; unmatched bases: 12. Germline CDR1 is SQVTM and CDR2 is ANQGSEA. DNA of the CDR3: TGCAGCGTTGAGGATGGAGCGGGACGGATGGAGACCCAGTACTTC. Protein: CSVEDGAGRMETQYF. Complete variable domain (other parts from reference TRBV29-1 and TRBJ2-5): SAVISQKPSRDICQRGTSLTIQCQVDSQVTMMFWYRQQPGQSLTLIATANQGSEATYESGFVIDKFPISRPNLTFSTLTVSNMSPEDSSIYLCSVEDGAGRMETQYFGPGTRLLVL.

This clone is medium-sized within its sample. The chain couples TRBV6-1 to TRBJ1-1; 8 nucleotides agree with TRBD1. Unmatched junction bases numbered 4, after V lost 6 bases and J lost 4 bases. There are 13 residues in the CDR3. Germline V gives CDR1 MNHNS, CDR2 SASEGT. In DNA, the CDR3 is TGTGCCAGCAGGGACAGGGCGGTCACTGAAGCTTTCTTT. This translates into CASRDRAVTEAFF.

V is TRBV6-1 and J is TRBJ2-7; D remains ambiguous. The CDR3 totals 14 residues. In germline, CDR1 is MNHNS, CDR2 SASEGT. Trimming removed 5 bases from V and 7 bases from J, with 18 bases in between. CDR3 residues: CASSPPVGSGEQYF. CDR3 DNA sequence: TGTGCCAGCAGTCCTCCGGTGGGATCCGGGGAGCAGTACTTC.

The rearrangement uses TRBV6-4 and TRBJ1-5, with no clear D. Trimming cost V 5 bases and J 2 bases, with 13 bases left between them. From germline, CDR1 is MRHNA and CDR2 SNTAGT. CDR3 length: 15 amino acids. The chain's CDR3 is CASSPEVSGNQPQHF. As DNA, the CDR3 is TGTGCCAGCAGTCCCGAGGTATCGGGCAATCAGCCCCAGCATTTT.

The chain links TRBV6-6 to TRBJ2-7; 7 bases are shared with TRBD1. Germline CDR1 MNHNY, CDR2 SVGAGI (reference sequence). Losses at the gene ends were 6 bases for V and 4 bases for J; bases not matched to a gene: 9. The CDR3 covers 14 residues. The CDR3 loop reads CASRPRQGGYEQYF. The CDR3 nucleotides are TGTGCCAGCAGACCCAGACAGGGTGGGTACGAGCAGTACTTC.

This chain connects TRBV6-5 to TRBJ2-3, with D maybe TRBD2 (6 bases). Trimming pared 6 bases from V and 7 bases from J, leaving 20 bases between. Germline assignment: CDR1 MNHEY and CDR2 SVGAGI. The CDR3 covers 15 residues. CDR3 coding DNA: TGTGCCAGCAGGAGAGGGGACGGGAGTGGGAATACGCAGTATTTT. Its translation: CASRRGDGSGNTQYF.

This clone was seen a handful of times. The CDR3 DNA sequence: TGTGCCACCACTAGCGGGGGCCTCCCGAGCTCCTACAATGAGCAGTTCTTC. As protein: CATTSGGLPSSYNEQFF. This sequence joins TRBV28 and TRBJ2-1; TRBD2 aligns across 11 bases. After removal of 10 bases from V and 0 bases from J, the junction contained 11 bases not matched to a gene. CDR1 is MDHEN, CDR2 SYDVKM, per germline. The CDR3 is made up of 17 amino acids.

This clone was recorded only once. The CDR3 protein is CASRTTGGPSYEQYF. CDR3 bases: TGTGCCAGCAGAACCACAGGGGGTCCCTCCTACGAGCAGTACTTC. The J gene is TRBJ2-7, the V gene TRBV7-2; the match to TRBD1 covers 8 bases. The CDR3 has 15 residues. After removal of 6 bases from V and 0 bases from J, the junction contained 7 bases not matched to a gene. Per the germline V gene, CDR1 is SGHTA and CDR2 is FQGNSA.

This clone was counted once. CDR3 loop: CASTSGLSPYEQYF. Here the CDR3 DNA reads TGTGCCAGCACATCAGGACTCTCACCTTACGAGCAGTACTTC. V is TRBV2 and J is TRBJ2-7, with TRBD2 as a possible D gene (5 bases). The V end was cut by 7 bases, the J end by 4 bases, with 17 bases between. The CDR3 spans 14 residues. Germline V gives CDR1 SNHLY, CDR2 FYNNEI.

The V gene is TRBV29-1, the J gene TRBJ2-7; D unresolved. Germline values: CDR1 SQVTM, CDR2 ANQGSEA. The CDR3 is 11 residues long. V lost 4 bases and J lost 3, with 7 bases in between. The CDR3 bases are TGCAGCGTTGGTGGAGTCTACGAGCAGTACTTC. Its translation: CSVGGVYEQYF.

This clone appeared a few times. The chain links TRBV18 to TRBJ2-5; D uncertain. CDR3 length: 14 amino acids. Trimming left V 2 bases short and J 3 bases short, with 10 bases between. From germline, CDR1 is KGHSH and CDR2 LQKENI. The CDR3 DNA reads TGTGCCAGCTCACCATATGAGAGTAAAGAGACCCAGTACTTC. It specifies CASSPYESKETQYF.

This clone was seen once. The chain joins TRBV11-2 to TRBJ1-2; no reliable D call. The length of the CDR3 is 13 residues. V lost 0 bases to trimming and J lost 8 bases, with 10 bases between them. The germline V gene encodes CDR1 SGHAT and CDR2 FQNNGV. This CDR3 reads CASSLEPRRGYTF. The CDR3 region has the DNA TGTGCCAGCAGCTTAGAACCCCGACGGGGCTACACCTTC.

The chain is built from TRBV19 and TRBJ1-3, with TRBD1 as a possible D gene (6 bases). This CDR3 spans 15 amino acids. Trimming took 7 bases from V and 0 from J, leaving 13 bases between them. Germline CDR1 LNHDA, CDR2 SQIVND (reference sequence). The CDR3 is CASTGARYSGNTIYF. CDR3 in DNA: TGTGCCAGTACAGGGGCCCGCTACTCTGGAAACACCATATATTTT.

The chain couples TRBV28 to TRBJ1-2; TRBD1 might be the D (5 bases). CDR1 is MDHEN, CDR2 SYDVKM, per germline. The CDR3 sequence is 12 residues long. V was pared by 8 bases and J by 8 bases, with 15 bases between. CDR3 DNA sequence: TGTGCCAGCGTGGGGCAGCCTGGAGGCTACACCTTC. It is translated as CASVGQPGGYTF.

This chain connects TRBV9 to TRBJ2-3; D assignment may be TRBD1 or TRBD2 (5 bases each). This CDR3 region has 16 residues. CDR1 is SGDLS and CDR2 is YYNGEE in the germline V gene. The germline V and J ends were trimmed by 3 bases and 3 bases, with 17 bases remaining between them. The CDR3 sequence is CASSAGRRVGTDTQYF. The CDR3 nucleotides read TGTGCCAGCAGCGCGGGACGTCGGGTTGGAACAGATACGCAGTATTTT.

The V and J genes are TRBV7-2 and TRBJ1-5, with no clear D. The germline CDR1 and CDR2 sequences are SGHTA and FQGNSA. The CDR3 consists of 13 residues. V was trimmed by 5 bases and J by 3 bases, leaving 8 bases between them. CDR3 residues: CASSLGYNQPQHF. The DNA of the CDR3 is TGTGCCAGCAGCCTAGGGTACAATCAGCCCCAGCATTTT.